What follows are 3 T cell receptor beta chains derived from one specimen sequenced in a study of type 1 and type 2 diabetes patients. Genomic DNA was the PCR template. The TCR beta CDR3 region was amplified using 30 forward and 13 reverse primers. TCRdb called the multiplex PCR reads again in MiXCR, with one record for every CDR3 protein. The sample contains fewer than 350,000 distinct CDR3 sequences, roughly 50% of which appear only once. The sequenced sample was peripheral blood mononuclear cells (PBMCs). The receptors come from a man younger than 30 with type 2 diabetes.

This clonotype has more than one count but fewer than ten. The V and J genes are TRBV7-2 and TRBJ1-2; weak D call: TRBD1 (6 bases). The V end was cut by 5 bases, the J end by 2 bases, with 12 bases between. Germline lookup yields CDR1 SGHTA and CDR2 FQGNSA. The CDR3 spans 14 residues. In DNA form, the CDR3 reads TGTGCCAGCAGCCTTCTTACAGGGAACTATGGCTACACCTTC. It codes for CASSLLTGNYGYTF.

This clonotype was picked up a small number of times. This chain joins TRBV20-1 and TRBJ2-3; no clear D gene. The V gene lost 4 bases and the J gene lost 1 base, with 6 bases spanning the gap. Germline values: CDR1 DFQATT, CDR2 SNEGSKA (reference sequence). The length of the CDR3 is 12 residues. The CDR3 spells CSATYGTDTQYF. The CDR3 coding sequence is TGCAGTGCTACATACGGCACAGATACGCAGTATTTT.

The rearrangement uses TRBV7-6 and TRBJ2-1; weak D call: TRBD1 (6 bases). The CDR3 is made up of 16 amino acids. Germline V gene lookup returns CDR1 SGHVS and CDR2 FNYEAQ. Trimming shortened V by 5 bases and J by 5 bases, and 19 bases separated the two germline ends. CDR3 residues: CASSPALTGVDNEQFF. Here the CDR3 DNA reads TGTGCCAGCAGCCCCGCCCTGACAGGAGTCGACAATGAGCAGTTCTTC.